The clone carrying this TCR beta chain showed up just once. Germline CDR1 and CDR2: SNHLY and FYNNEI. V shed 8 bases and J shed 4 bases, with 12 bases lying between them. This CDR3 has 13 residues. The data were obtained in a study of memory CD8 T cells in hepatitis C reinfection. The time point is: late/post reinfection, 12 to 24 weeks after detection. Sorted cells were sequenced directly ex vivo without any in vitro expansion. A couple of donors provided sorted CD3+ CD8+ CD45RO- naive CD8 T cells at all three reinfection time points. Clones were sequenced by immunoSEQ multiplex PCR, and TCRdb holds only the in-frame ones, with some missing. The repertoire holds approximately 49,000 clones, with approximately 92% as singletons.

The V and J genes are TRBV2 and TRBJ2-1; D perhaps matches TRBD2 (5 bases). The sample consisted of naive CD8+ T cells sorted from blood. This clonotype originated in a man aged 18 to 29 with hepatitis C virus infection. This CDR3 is CASAGYSYNEQFF. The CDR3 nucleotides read TGTGCCAGCGCGGGTTACAGTTACAATGAGCAGTTCTTC.